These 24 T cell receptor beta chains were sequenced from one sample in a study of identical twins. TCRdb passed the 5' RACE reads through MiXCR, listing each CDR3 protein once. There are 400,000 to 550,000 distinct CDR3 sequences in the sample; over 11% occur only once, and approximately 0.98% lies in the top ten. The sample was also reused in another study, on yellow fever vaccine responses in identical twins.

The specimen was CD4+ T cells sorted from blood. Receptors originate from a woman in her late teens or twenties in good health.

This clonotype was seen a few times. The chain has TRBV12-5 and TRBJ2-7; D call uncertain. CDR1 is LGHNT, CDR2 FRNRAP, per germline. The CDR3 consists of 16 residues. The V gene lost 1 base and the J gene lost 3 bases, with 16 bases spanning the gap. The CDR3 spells CASGLAERGSSYEQYF. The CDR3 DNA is TGTGCTAGTGGTTTGGCCGAACGAGGCAGCAGCTACGAGCAGTACTTC.

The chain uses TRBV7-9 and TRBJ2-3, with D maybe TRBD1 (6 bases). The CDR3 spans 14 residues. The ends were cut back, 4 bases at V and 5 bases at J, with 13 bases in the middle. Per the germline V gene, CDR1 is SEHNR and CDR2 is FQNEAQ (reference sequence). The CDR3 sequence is CASSSRRGKDTQYF. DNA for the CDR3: TGTGCCAGCAGCTCCCGAAGGGGGAAAGATACGCAGTATTTT. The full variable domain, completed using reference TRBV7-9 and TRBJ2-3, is DTGVSQNPRHKITKRGQNVTFRCDPISEHNRLYWYRQTLGQGPEFLTYFQNEAQLEKSRLLSDRFSAERPKGSFSTLEIQRTEQGDSAMYLCASSSRRGKDTQYFGPGTRLTVL.

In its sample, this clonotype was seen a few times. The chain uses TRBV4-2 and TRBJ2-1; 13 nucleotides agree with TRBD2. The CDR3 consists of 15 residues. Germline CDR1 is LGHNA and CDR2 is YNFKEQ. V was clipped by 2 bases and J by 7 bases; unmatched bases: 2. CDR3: CASSQTSGGANEQFF. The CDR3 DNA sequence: TGTGCCAGCAGCCAAACTAGCGGGGGGGCTAATGAGCAGTTCTTC.

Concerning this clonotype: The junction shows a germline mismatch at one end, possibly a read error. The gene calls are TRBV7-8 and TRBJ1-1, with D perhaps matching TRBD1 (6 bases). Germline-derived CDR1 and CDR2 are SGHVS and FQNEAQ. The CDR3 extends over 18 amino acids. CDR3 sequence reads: CSSSLERRGGRGGTEAFF. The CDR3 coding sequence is TGTTCCAGCAGCTTAGAAAGGCGGGGAGGCAGGGGAGGCACTGAAGCTTTCTTT.

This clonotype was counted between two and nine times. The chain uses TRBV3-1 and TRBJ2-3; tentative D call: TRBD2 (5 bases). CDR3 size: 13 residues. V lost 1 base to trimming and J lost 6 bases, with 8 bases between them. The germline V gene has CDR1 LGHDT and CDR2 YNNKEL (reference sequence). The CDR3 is CASSQGTYDTQYF. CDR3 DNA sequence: TGTGCCAGCAGCCAAGGGACTTACGATACGCAGTATTTT.

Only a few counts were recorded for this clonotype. The CDR3 coding sequence is TGCAGTGCTAGGCGACTAGCGGGAGATTCAGATACGCAGTATTTT. Translation gives CSARRLAGDSDTQYF. The chain carries TRBV20-1 and TRBJ2-3, with 12 bases fitting TRBD2. This CDR3 contains 15 residues. CDR1 and CDR2 from the germline V gene are DFQATT and SNEGSKA (reference sequence). Trimming at V came to 3 bases and at J to 4 bases, leaving 5 bases not matched to a gene.

DNA for the CDR3: TGTGCCAGCAGCCAAGGAAGGATTTACCAAGAGACCCAGTACTTC. This translates into CASSQGRIYQETQYF. The chain links TRBV14 to TRBJ2-5; D not resolved. Germline CDR1 is SGHDN and CDR2 is FVKESK. The CDR3 runs 15 residues. With 1 base removed from V and 0 bases from J, the gap between germline ends came to 9 bases.

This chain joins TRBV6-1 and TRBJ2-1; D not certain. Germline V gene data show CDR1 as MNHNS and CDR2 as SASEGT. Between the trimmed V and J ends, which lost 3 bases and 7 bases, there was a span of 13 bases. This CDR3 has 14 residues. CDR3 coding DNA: TGTGCCAGCAGTGAGGGCAGATGGCGGAATGAGCAGTTCTTC. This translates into CASSEGRWRNEQFF.

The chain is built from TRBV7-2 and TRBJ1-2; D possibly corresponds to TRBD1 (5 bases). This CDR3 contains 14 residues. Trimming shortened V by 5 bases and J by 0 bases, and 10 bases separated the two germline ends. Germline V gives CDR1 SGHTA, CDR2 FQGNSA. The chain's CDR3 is CASSPQGANYGYTF. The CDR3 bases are TGTGCCAGCAGCCCTCAGGGCGCTAACTATGGCTACACCTTC.

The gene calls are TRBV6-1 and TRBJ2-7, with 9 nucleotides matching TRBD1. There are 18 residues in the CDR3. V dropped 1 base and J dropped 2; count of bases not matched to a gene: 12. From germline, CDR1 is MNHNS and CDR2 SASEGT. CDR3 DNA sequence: TGTGCCAGCAGTGAAGGTTTGGGACAGGGTTTTCGTACCTACGAGCAGTACTTC. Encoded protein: CASSEGLGQGFRTYEQYF.

Written as DNA, the CDR3 is TGTGCCATCAGCCGGGGCCTGGATGAAAAACTGTTTTTT. Translated: CAISRGLDEKLFF. The chain combines TRBV10-3 with TRBJ1-4; perhaps TRBD1 as D (5 bases). The CDR3 has 13 residues. Germline values: CDR1 ENHRY, CDR2 SYGVKD. V lost 6 bases, J lost 6 bases, and 11 bases lay in between.

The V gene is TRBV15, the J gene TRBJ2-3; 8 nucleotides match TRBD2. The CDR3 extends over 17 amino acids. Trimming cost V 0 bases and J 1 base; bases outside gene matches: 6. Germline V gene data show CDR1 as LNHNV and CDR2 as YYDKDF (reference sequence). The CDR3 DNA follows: TGTGCCACCAGCAGAGATTCGCTAGCGGGCGGCACAGATACGCAGTATTTT. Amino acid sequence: CATSRDSLAGGTDTQYF.

The CDR3 loop reads CASSLVGQVGETQYF. The CDR3 DNA follows: TGCGCCAGCAGCTTGGTGGGACAGGTGGGAGAGACCCAGTACTTC. This chain links TRBV5-1 with TRBJ2-5; 8 bases align to TRBD1. Germline-derived CDR1 and CDR2 are SGHRS and YFSETQ. The CDR3 loop spans 15 amino acids. The junction had 5 bases not matched to a gene; V was cut back by 0 bases and J by 4 bases.

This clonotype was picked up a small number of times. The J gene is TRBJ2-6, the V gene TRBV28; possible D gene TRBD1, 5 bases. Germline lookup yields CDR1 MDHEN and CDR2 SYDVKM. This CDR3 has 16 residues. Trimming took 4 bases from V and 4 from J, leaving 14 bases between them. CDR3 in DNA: TGTGCCAGCAGTTACTTCAAGGGGCGCGGGGCCAACGTCCTGACTTTC. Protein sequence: CASSYFKGRGANVLTF. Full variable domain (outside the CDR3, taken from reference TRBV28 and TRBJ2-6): DVKVTQSSRYLVKRTGEKVFLECVQDMDHENMFWYRQDPGLGLRLIYFSYDVKMKEKGDIPEGYSVSREKKERFSLILESASTNQTSMYLCASSYFKGRGANVLTFGAGSRLTVL.

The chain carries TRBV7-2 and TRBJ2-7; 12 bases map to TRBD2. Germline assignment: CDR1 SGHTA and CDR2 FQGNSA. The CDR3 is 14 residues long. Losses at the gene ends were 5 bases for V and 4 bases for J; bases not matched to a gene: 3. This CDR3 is CASSIGLAGYEQYF. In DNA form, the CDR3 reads TGTGCCAGCAGCATCGGACTAGCGGGGTACGAGCAGTACTTC.

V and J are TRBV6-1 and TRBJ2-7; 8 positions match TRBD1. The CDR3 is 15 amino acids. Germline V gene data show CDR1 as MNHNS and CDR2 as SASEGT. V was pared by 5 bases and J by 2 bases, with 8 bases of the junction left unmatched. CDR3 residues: CASSPDRVPTYEQYF. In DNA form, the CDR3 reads TGTGCCAGCAGTCCGGACAGGGTGCCGACCTACGAGCAGTACTTC.

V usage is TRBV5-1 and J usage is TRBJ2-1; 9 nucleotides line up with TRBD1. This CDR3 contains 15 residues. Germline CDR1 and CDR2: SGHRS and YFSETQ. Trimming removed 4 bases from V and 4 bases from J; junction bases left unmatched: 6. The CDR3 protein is CASSPRQGVYNEQFF. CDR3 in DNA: TGCGCCAGCAGCCCCAGACAGGGGGTTTACAATGAGCAGTTCTTC.

CDR3 loop: CASTSDTTPAGELFF. Written as DNA, the CDR3 is TGTGCCTCTACCAGCGACACGACTCCGGCCGGGGAGCTGTTTTTT. This chain uses TRBV10-3 with TRBJ2-2, with D hard to call. Germline assignment: CDR1 ENHRY and CDR2 SYGVKD. This CDR3 is built from 15 residues. V was pared by 11 bases and J by 6 bases, with 22 bases between.

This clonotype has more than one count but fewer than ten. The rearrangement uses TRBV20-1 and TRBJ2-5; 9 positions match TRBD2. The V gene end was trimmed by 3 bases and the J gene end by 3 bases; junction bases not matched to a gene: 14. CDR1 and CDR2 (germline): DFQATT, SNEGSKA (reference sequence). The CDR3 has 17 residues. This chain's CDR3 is CSASLRPLAGVEETQYF. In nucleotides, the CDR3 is TGCAGTGCTAGCCTTCGCCCCTTAGCGGGAGTGGAAGAGACCCAGTACTTC.

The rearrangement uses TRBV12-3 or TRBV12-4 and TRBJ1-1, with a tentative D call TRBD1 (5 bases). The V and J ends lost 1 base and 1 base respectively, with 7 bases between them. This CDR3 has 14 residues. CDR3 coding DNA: TGTGCCAGCAGTTTAGGAGGGGCGAACACTGAAGCTTTCTTT. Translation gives CASSLGGANTEAFF.

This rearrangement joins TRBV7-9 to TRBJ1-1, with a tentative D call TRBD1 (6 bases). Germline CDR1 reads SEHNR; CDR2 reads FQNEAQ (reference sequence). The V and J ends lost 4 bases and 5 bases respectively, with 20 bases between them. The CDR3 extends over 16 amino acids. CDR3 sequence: CASSSGARGAETEAFF. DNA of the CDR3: TGTGCCAGCAGCTCCGGGGCGCGGGGGGCGGAAACTGAAGCTTTCTTT. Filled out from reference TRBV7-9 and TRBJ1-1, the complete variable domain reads DTGVSQNPRHKITKRGQNVTFRCDPISEHNRLYWYRQTLGQGPEFLTYFQNEAQLEKSRLLSDRFSAERPKGSFSTLEIQRTEQGDSAMYLCASSSGARGAETEAFFGQGTRLTVV.

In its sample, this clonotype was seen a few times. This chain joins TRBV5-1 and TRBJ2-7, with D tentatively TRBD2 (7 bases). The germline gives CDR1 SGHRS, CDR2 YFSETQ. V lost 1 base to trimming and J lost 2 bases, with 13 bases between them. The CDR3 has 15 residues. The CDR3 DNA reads TGCGCCAGCAGCTTGAAGTCGGGGGGCGCCTACGAGCAGTACTTC. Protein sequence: CASSLKSGGAYEQYF.

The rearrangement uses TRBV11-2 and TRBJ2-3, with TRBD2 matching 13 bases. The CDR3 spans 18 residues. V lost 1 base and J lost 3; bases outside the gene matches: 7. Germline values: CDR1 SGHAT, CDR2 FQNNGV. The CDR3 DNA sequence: TGTGCCAGCAGCTTAGGCCAACTAGCGGGAGGGCCGACAGATACGCAGTATTTT. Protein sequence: CASSLGQLAGGPTDTQYF.

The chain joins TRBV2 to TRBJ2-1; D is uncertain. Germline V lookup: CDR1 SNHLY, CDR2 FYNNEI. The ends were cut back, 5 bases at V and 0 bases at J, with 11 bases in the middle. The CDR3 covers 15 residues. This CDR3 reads CASSREPSSYNEQFF. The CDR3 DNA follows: TGTGCCAGCAGTAGAGAGCCGAGCTCCTACAATGAGCAGTTCTTC.